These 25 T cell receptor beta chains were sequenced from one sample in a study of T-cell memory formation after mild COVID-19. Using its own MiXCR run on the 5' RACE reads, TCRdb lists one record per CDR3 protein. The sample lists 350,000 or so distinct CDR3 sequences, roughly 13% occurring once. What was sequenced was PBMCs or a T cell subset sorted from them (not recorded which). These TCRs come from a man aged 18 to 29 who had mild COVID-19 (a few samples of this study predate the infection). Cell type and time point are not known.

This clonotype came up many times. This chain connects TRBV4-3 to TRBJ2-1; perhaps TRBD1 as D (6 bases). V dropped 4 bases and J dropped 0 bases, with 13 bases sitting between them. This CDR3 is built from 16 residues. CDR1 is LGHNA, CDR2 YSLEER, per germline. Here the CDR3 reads CASSRRGGNSYNEQFF. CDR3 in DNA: TGCGCCAGCAGCCGGCGAGGGGGAAACTCCTACAATGAGCAGTTCTTC.

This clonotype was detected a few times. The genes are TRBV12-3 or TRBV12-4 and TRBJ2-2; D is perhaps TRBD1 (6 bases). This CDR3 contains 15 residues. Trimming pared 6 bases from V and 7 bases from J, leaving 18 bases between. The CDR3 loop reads CASRVRDKAYGELFF. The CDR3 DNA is TGTGCCAGCAGGGTCCGGGACAAGGCCTACGGGGAGCTGTTTTTT.

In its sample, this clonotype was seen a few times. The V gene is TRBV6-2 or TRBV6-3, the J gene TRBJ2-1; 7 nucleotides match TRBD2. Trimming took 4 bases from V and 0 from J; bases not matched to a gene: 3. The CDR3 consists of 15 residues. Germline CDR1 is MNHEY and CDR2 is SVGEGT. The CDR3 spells CASSWGGPSYNEQFF. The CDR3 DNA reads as TGTGCCAGCAGTTGGGGGGGTCCCTCCTACAATGAGCAGTTCTTC.

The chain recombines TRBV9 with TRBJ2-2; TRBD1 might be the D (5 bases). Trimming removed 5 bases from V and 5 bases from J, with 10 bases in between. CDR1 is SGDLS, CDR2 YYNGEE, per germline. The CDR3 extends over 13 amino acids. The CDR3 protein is CASRAGSTGELFF. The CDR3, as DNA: TGTGCCAGCAGGGCAGGGTCGACCGGGGAGCTGTTTTTT.

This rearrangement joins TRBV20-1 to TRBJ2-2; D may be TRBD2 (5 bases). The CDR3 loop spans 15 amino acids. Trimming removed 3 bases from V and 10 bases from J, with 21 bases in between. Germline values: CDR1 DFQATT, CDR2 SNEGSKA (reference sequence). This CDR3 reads CSARYLGSWATELFF. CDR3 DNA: TGCAGTGCTAGGTACCTGGGGAGCTGGGCAACGGAGCTGTTTTTT.

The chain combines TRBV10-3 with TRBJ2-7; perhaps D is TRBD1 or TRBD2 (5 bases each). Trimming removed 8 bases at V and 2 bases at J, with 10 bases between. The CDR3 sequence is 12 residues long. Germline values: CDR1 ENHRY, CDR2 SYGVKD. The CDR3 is CAIRDGTYEQYF. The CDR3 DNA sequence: TGTGCCATCCGGGACGGCACCTACGAGCAGTACTTC.

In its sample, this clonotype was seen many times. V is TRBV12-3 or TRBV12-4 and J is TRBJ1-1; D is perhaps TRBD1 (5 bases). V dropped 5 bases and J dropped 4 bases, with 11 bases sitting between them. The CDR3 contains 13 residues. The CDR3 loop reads CASSLVGGTEAFF. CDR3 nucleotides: TGTGCCAGCAGTCTAGTGGGGGGCACTGAAGCTTTCTTT.

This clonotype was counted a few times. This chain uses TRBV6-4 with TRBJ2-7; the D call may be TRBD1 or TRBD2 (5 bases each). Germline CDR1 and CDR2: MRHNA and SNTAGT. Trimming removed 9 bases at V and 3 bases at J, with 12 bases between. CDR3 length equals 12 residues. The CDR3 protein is CARPGPIYEQYV. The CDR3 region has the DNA TGTGCCAGGCCGGGACCGATCTACGAGCAGTACGTC.

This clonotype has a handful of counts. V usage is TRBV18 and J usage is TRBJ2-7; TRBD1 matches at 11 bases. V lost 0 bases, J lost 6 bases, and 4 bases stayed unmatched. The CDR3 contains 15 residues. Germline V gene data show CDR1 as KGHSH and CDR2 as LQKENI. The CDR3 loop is CASSPPVGTGGEQYV. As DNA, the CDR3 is TGTGCCAGCTCACCACCGGTGGGGACAGGGGGCGAGCAGTACGTC.

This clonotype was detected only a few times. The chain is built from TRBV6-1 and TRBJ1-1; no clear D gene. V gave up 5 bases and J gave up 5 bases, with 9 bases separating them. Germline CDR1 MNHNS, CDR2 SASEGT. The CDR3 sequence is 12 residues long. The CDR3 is CASSLQWTEAFF. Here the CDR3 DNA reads TGTGCCAGCAGTTTGCAGTGGACTGAAGCTTTCTTT.

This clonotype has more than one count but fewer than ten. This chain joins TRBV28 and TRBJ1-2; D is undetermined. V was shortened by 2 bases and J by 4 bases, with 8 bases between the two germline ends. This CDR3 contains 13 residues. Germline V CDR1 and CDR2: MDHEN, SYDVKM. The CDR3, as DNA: TGTGCCAGCAGTTTACGGAATTTCTATGGCTACACCTTC. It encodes CASSLRNFYGYTF.

CDR3 sequence: CASSATGPTGELFF. For the CDR3, the DNA is TGTGCCAGCAGTGCCACCGGGCCCACCGGGGAGCTGTTTTTT. The chain recombines TRBV6-4 with TRBJ2-2; D is uncertain. Trimming took off 4 bases at V and 4 bases at J, with 10 bases between the two ends. The CDR3 contains 14 residues. Germline values: CDR1 MRHNA, CDR2 SNTAGT.

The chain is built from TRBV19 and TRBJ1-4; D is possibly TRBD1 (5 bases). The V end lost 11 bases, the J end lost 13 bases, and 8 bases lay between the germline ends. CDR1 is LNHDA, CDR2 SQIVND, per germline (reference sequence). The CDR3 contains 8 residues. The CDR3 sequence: CAHRRLFF. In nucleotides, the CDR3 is TGTGCCCACAGGAGACTGTTTTTT.

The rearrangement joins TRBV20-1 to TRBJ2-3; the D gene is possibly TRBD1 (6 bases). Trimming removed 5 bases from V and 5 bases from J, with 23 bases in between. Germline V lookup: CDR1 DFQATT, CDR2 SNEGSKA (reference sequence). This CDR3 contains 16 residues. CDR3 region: CSAPHRVRWVIDTQYF. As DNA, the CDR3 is TGCAGTGCTCCCCACAGGGTGCGATGGGTGATAGATACGCAGTATTTT.

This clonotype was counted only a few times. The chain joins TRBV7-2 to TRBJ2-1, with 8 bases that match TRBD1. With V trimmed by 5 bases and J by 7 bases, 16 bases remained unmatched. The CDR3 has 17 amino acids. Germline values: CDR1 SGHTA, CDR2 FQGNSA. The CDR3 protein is CASSLTGAIVSRNEQFF. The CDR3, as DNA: TGTGCCAGCAGCCTGACAGGGGCCATAGTATCCCGTAATGAGCAGTTCTTC. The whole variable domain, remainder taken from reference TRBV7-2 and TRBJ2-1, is GAGVSQSPSNKVTEKGKDVELRCDPISGHTALYWYRQSLGQGLEFLIYFQGNSAPDKSGLPSDRFSAERTGGSVSTLTIQRTQQEDSAVYLCASSLTGAIVSRNEQFFGPGTRLTVL.

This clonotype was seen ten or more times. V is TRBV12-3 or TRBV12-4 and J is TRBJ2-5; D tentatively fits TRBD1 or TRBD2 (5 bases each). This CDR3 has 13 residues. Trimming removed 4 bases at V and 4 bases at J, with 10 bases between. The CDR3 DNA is TGTGCCAGCAGTTCCGGGACGGGAGAGACCCAGTACTTC. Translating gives CASSSGTGETQYF.

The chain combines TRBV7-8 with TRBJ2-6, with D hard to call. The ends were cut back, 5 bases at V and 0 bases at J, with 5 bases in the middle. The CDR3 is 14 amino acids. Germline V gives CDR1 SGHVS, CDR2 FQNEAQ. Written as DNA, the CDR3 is TGTGCCAGCAGCCGACCCTCTGGGGCCAACGTCCTGACTTTC. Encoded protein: CASSRPSGANVLTF.

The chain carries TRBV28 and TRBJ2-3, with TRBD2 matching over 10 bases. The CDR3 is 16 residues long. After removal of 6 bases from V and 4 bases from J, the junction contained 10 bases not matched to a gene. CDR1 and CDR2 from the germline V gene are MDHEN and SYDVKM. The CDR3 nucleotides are TGTGCCAGCAGCCGTCGTTCTAGCGGGGGCGCAGATACGCAGTATTTT. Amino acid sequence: CASSRRSSGGADTQYF.

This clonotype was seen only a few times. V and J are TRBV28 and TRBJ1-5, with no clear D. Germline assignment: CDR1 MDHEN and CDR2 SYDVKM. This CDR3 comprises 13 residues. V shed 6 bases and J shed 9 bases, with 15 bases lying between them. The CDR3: CASSTNLVWPQHF. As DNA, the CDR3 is TGTGCCAGCAGCACTAACCTCGTGTGGCCCCAGCATTTT.

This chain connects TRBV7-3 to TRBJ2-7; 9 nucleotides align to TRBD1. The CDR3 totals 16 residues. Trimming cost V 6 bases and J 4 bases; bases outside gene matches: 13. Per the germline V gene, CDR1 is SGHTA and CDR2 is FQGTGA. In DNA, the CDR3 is TGTGCCAGCAGTCCAACCCCGGGACAGGGCAAATACGAGCAGTACTTC. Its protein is CASSPTPGQGKYEQYF.

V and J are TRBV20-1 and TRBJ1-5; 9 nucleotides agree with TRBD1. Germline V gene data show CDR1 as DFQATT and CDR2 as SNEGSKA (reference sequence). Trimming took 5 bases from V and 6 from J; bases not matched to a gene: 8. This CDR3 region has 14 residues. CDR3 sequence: CSAGAQGASQPQHF. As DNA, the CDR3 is TGCAGTGCTGGAGCACAGGGGGCAAGTCAGCCCCAGCATTTT.

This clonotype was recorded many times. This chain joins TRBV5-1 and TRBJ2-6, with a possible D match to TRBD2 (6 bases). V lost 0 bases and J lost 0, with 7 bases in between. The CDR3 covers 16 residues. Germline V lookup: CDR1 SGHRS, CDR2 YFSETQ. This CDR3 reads CASSLVGGSGANVLTF. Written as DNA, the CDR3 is TGCGCCAGCAGCTTGGTCGGGGGCTCTGGGGCCAACGTCCTGACTTTC. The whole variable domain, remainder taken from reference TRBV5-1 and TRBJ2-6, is KAGVTQTPRYLIKTRGQQVTLSCSPISGHRSVSWYQQTPGQGLQFLFEYFSETQRNKGNFPGRFSGRQFSNSRSEMNVSTLELGDSALYLCASSLVGGSGANVLTFGAGSRLTVL.

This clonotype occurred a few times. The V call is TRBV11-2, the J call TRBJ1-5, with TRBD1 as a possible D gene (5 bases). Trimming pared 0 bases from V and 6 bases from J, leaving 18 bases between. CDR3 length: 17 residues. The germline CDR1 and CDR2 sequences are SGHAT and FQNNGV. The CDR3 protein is CASSLDFSGTVRQPQHF. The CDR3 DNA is TGTGCCAGCAGCTTAGATTTTTCAGGGACCGTGCGTCAGCCCCAGCATTTT.

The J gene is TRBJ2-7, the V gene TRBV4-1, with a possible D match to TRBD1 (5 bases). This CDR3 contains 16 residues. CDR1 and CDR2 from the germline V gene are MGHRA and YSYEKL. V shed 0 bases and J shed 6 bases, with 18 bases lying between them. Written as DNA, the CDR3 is TGCGCCAGCAGCCAAGAACGAAGCAGGGTAGGGCGCGAGCAGTACTTC. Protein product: CASSQERSRVGREQYF.

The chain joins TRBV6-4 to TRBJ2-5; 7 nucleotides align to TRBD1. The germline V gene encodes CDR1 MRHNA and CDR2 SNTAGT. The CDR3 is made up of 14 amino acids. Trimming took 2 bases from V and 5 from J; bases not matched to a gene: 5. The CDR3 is CASSDLPTGETQYF. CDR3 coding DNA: TGTGCCAGCAGTGACCTCCCGACAGGGGAGACCCAGTACTTC.